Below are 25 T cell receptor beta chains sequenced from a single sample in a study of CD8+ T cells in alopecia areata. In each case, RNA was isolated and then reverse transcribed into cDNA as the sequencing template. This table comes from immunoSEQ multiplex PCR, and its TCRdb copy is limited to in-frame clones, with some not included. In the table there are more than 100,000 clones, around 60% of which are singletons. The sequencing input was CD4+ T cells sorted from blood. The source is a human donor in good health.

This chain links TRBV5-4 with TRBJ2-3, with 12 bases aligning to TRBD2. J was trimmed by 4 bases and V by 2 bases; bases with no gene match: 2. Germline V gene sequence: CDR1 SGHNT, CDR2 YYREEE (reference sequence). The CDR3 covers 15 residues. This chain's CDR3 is CASSFPSGGADTQYF. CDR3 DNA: TGTGCCAGCAGCTTTCCTAGCGGGGGGGCAGATACGCAGTATTTT.

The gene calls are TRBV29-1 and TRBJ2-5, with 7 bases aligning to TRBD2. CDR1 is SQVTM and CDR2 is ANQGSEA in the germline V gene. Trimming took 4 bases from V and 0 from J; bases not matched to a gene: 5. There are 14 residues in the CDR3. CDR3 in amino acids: CSVGGGMYQETQYF. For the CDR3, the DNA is TGCAGCGTTGGGGGGGGTATGTACCAAGAGACCCAGTACTTC.

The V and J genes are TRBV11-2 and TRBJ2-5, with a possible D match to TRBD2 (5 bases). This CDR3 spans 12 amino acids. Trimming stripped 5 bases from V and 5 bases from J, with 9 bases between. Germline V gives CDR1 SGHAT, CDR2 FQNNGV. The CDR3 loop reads CASSRSGETQYF. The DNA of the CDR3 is TGTGCCAGCAGCCGATCGGGGGAGACCCAGTACTTC. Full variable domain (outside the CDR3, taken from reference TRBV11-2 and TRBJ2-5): EAGVAQSPRYKIIEKRQSVAFWCNPISGHATLYWYQQILGQGPKLLIQFQNNGVVDDSQLPKDRFSAERLKGVDSTLKIQPAKLEDSAVYLCASSRSGETQYFGPGTRLLVL.

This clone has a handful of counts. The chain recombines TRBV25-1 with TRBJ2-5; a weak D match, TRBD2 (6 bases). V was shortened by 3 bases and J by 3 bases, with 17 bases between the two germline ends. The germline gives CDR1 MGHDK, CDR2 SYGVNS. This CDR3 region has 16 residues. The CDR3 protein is CASSEERGGAEETQYF. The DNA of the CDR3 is TGTGCCAGCAGTGAGGAAAGGGGCGGGGCCGAAGAGACCCAGTACTTC.

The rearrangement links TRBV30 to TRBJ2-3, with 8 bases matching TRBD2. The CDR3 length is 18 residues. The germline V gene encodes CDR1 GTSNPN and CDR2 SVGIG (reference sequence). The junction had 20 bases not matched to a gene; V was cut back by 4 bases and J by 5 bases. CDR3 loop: CAWTPAGLGLPGGDTQYF. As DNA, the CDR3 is TGTGCCTGGACCCCGGCGGGACTAGGTTTGCCTGGCGGAGATACGCAGTATTTT.

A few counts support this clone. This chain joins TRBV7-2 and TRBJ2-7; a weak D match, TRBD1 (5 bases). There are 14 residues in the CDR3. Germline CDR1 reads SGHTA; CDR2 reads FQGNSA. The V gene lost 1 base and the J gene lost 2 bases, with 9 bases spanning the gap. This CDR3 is CASSLDGRAYEQYF. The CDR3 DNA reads TGTGCCAGCAGCTTAGATGGCAGGGCCTACGAGCAGTACTTC.

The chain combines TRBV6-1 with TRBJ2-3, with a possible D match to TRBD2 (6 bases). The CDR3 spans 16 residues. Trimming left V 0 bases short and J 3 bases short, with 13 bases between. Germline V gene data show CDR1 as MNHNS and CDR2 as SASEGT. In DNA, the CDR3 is TGTGCCAGCAGTGAAGCTCTCGGGGGTTTTACAGATACGCAGTATTTT. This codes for CASSEALGGFTDTQYF.

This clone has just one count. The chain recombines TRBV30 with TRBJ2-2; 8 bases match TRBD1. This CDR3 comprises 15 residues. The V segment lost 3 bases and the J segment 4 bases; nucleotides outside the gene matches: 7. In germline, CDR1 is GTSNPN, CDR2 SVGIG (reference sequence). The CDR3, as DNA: TGTGCCTGGAGGCCCGACAGGGGCTCCACCGGGGAGCTGTTTTTT. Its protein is CAWRPDRGSTGELFF.

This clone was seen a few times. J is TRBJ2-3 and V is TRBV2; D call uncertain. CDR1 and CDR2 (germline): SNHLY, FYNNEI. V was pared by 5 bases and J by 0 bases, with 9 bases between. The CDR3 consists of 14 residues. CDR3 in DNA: TGTGCCAGCAGTAGGGATAAAAGCACAGATACGCAGTATTTT. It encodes CASSRDKSTDTQYF.

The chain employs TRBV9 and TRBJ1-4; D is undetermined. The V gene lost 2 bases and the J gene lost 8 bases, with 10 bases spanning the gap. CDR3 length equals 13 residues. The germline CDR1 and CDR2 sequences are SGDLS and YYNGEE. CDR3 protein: CASSVGFEEKLFF. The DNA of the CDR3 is TGTGCCAGCAGCGTCGGTTTCGAGGAAAAACTGTTTTTT.

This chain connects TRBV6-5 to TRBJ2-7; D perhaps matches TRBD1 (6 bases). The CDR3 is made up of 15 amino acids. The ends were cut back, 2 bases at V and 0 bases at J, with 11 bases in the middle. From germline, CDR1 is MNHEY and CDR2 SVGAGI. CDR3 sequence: CASSYRDTSSYEQYF. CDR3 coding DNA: TGTGCCAGCAGTTACCGGGACACAAGCTCCTACGAGCAGTACTTC.

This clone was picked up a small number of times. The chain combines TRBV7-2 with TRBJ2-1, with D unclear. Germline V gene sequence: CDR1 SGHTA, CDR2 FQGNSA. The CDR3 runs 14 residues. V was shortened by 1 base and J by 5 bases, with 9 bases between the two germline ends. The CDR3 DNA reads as TGTGCCAGCAGCTTAGTAGGGCCAGACAATGAGCAGTTCTTC. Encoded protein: CASSLVGPDNEQFF.

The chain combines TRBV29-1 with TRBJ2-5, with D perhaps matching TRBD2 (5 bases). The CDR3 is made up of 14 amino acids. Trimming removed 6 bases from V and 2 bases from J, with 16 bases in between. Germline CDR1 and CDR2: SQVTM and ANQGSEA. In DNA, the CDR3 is TGCAGCGTATGGAGGACCAGGACTCAAGAGACCCAGTACTTC. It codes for CSVWRTRTQETQYF.

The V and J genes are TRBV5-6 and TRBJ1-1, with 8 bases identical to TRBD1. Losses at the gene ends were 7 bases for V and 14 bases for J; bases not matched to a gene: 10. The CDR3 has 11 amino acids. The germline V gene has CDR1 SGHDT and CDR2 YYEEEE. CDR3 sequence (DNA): TGTGCCAGCCAACTGACAGGGGAAGTGTTCTTT. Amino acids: CASQLTGEVFF. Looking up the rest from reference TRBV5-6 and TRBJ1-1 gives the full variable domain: DAGVTQSPTHLIKTRGQQVTLRCSPKSGHDTVSWYQQALGQGPQFIFQYYEEEERQRGNFPDRFSGHQFPNYSSELNVNALLLGDSALYLCASQLTGEVFFGQGTRLTVV.

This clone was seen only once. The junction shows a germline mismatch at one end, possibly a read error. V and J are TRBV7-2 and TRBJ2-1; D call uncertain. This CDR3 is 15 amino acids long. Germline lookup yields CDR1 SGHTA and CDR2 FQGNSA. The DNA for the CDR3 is TGTGCCAGCAGCTTAGGTTACAGCTCCGACAATGAGCAGTTCTTC. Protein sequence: CASSLGYSSDNEQFF.

The CDR3 loop is CASSRGLAVTDTQYF. CDR3 nucleotide sequence: TGTGCCAGCAGTAGGGGACTAGCGGTCACAGATACGCAGTATTTT. The chain combines TRBV6-5 with TRBJ2-3; TRBD2 matches at 11 bases. CDR1 MNHEY and CDR2 SVGAGI come from the germline V gene. The CDR3 length is 15 residues. V gave up 5 bases and J gave up 2 bases; unmatched junction bases: 3.

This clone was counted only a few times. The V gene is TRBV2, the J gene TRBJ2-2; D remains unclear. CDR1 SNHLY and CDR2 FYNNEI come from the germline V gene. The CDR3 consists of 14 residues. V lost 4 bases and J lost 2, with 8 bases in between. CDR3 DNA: TGTGCCAGCAGTGTTAAGGGTAACACCGGGGAGCTGTTTTTT. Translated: CASSVKGNTGELFF.

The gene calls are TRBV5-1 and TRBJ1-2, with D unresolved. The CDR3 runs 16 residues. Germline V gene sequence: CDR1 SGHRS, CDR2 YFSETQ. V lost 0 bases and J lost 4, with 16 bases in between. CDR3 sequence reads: CASSLETEPLSYGYTF. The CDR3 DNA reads TGCGCCAGCAGCTTGGAGACGGAGCCGTTATCCTATGGCTACACCTTC.

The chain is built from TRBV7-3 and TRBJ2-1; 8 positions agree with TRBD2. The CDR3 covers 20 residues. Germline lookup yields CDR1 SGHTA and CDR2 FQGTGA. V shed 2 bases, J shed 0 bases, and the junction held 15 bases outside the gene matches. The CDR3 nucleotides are TGTGCCAGCAGCTTAGCGGCCGGGACTAGGGTCCCGCGCTCCTACAATGAGCAGTTCTTC. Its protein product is CASSLAAGTRVPRSYNEQFF. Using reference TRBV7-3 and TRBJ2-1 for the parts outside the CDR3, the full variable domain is GAGVSQTPSNKVTEKGKYVELRCDPISGHTALYWYRQSLGQGPEFLIYFQGTGAADDSGLPNDRFFAVRPEGSVSTLKIQRTERGDSAVYLCASSLAAGTRVPRSYNEQFFGPGTRLTVL.

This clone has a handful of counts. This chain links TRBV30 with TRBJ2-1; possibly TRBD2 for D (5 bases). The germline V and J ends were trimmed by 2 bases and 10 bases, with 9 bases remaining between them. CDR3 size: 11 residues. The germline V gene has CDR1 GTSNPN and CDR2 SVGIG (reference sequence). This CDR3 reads CAWSLSEEQFF. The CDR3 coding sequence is TGTGCCTGGAGTCTTAGCGAGGAGCAGTTCTTC.

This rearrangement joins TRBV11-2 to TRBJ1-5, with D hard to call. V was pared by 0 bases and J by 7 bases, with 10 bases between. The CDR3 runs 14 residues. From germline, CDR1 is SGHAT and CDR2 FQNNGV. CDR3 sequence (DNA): TGTGCCAGCAGCTTAGATCCAGCGTCCCAGCCCCAGCATTTT. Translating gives CASSLDPASQPQHF.

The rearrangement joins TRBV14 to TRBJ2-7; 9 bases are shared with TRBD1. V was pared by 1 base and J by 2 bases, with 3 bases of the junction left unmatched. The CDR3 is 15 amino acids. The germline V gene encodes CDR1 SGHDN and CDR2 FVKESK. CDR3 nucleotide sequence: TGTGCCAGCAGCCAAGGACAGGGGGGCACCTACGAGCAGTACTTC. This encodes CASSQGQGGTYEQYF.

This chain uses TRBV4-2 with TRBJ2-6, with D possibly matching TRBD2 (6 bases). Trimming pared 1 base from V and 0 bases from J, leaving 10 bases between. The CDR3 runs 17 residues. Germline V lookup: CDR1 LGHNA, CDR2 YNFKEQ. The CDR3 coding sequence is TGTGCCAGCAGCCAAGTAATGGGACTCTCTGGGGCCAACGTCCTGACTTTC. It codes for CASSQVMGLSGANVLTF.

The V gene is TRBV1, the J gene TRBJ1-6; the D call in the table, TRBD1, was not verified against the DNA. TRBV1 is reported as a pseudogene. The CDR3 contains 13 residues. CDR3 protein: CTSSPSGRRALHF. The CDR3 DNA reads TGCACCAGCAGCCCCTCAGGGCGTCGGGCCCTCCACTTT.

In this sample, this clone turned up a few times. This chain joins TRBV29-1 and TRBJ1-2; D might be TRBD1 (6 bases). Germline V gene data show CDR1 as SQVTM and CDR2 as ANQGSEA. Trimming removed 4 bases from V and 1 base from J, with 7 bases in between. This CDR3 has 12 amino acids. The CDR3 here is CSVVGGNYGYTF. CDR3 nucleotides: TGCAGCGTTGTAGGGGGTAACTATGGCTACACCTTC.